These 7 T cell receptor beta chains came from one sample sequenced in a study of blood T cell repertoires in COVID-19 (dated by TCRdb to the early 2020s). The library was prepared using the immunoSEQ multiplex PCR assay. TCRdb limited this immuneACCESS table to in-frame rearrangements with V and J called. A share of clones is missing; checked studies link under half to unresolved V genes, and the rest is unexplained. In all, the sample holds about 27,000 clones, and approximately 66% of those were seen once. The ten largest clones add up to 7.3% of the sample. Specimen: peripheral blood. The receptors here all came from a man aged 55-75 years with active or convalescent COVID-19.

The chain carries TRBV19 and TRBJ1-2; 10 bases are a match to TRBD1. Germline values: CDR1 LNHDA, CDR2 SQIVND (reference sequence). The length of the CDR3 is 16 residues. Losses at the gene ends were 4 bases for V and 8 bases for J; bases not matched to a gene: 13. The CDR3, as DNA: TGTGCCAGTAGTACAAGTTCCGGGACAGGGGTCCGGGGCTACACCTTC. Protein sequence: CASSTSSGTGVRGYTF.

V and J are TRBV6-4 and TRBJ2-1; weak D call: TRBD2 (6 bases). The V end was cut by 6 bases, the J end by 6 bases, with 15 bases between. The CDR3 contains 14 residues. Looked up from germline, CDR1 is MRHNA and CDR2 is SNTAGT. The CDR3 is CASRETTLANEQFF. Written as DNA, the CDR3 is TGTGCCAGCAGAGAGACGACACTAGCCAATGAGCAGTTCTTC.

This clone was counted a single time. This chain joins TRBV11-1 and TRBJ2-1; 11 bases align to TRBD2. CDR3 length equals 15 residues. Germline V lookup: CDR1 SGHAT, CDR2 FQDESV (reference sequence). V shed 3 bases, J shed 6 bases, and the junction held 4 bases outside the gene matches. The CDR3 nucleotides are TGTGCCAGCAGCTTCACTAGCGGGAGCGCCAATGAGCAGTTCTTC. Amino acids: CASSFTSGSANEQFF.

This clone was counted only a few times. V and J are TRBV6-1 and TRBJ2-1; D is unresolved. V shed 2 bases and J shed 1 base, with 9 bases lying between them. CDR1 and CDR2 from the germline V gene are MNHNS and SASEGT. The CDR3 totals 15 residues. The CDR3 here is CASSESDSSYNEQFF. CDR3 DNA: TGTGCCAGCAGTGAATCCGACTCTTCCTACAATGAGCAGTTCTTC.

The chain has TRBV6-5 and TRBJ1-1; 7 bases align to TRBD1. V lost 2 bases to trimming and J lost 2 bases; unmatched junction nucleotides: 8. Germline V gene lookup returns CDR1 MNHEY and CDR2 SVGAGI. The length of the CDR3 is 16 residues. The CDR3 DNA follows: TGTGCCAGCAGTTACCGACAGACAGGGCAAAACACTGAAGCTTTCTTT. It encodes CASSYRQTGQNTEAFF.

The chain is built from TRBV7-3 and TRBJ2-5; 8 positions agree with TRBD2. The J segment lost 5 bases and the V segment lost 2 bases, leaving 1 base of the junction unmatched. From germline, CDR1 is SGHTA and CDR2 FQGTGA. The CDR3 has 13 residues. The CDR3 protein is CASSLAGGETQYF. The CDR3 DNA is TGTGCCAGCAGCTTAGCGGGAGGTGAGACCCAGTACTTC.

The chain is built from TRBV6-1 and TRBJ2-3; D is unclear. The length of the CDR3 is 16 residues. Trimming pared 4 bases from V and 1 base from J, leaving 15 bases between. The germline gives CDR1 MNHNS, CDR2 SASEGT. CDR3 sequence (DNA): TGTGCCAGCAGTGCTCTTTCGAGCTTGGGCACAGATACGCAGTATTTT. Translation: CASSALSSLGTDTQYF.